This T cell receptor beta chain was sequenced during a study of T cell clonality in common variable immunodeficiency. Study findings and constraints: In common variable immunodeficiency, TCR beta chains reportedly carried fewer deletions and N-nucleotide insertions.

Replacement immunoglobulin had been given to every CVID subject for at least one year. No CVID subject was ill or on immunomodulatory drugs when sampled. V lost 5 bases and J lost 7, with 14 bases in between. This CDR3 contains 14 residues. From germline, CDR1 is LNHDA and CDR2 SQIVND (reference sequence). This clone was counted a few times. The antigen is unknown. The CDR3 goes on 3 residues after the read ends, and that part is filled in from the germline J gene. Clones were sequenced by immunoSEQ multiplex PCR, and TCRdb holds only the in-frame ones, with some missing. Singletons are absent from the sample, which has some 27,000 clones.

The V call is TRBV19, the J call TRBJ2-2; D unresolved. Material for sequencing was peripheral blood mononuclear cells. This TCR derives from a human donor with common variable immunodeficiency. The CDR3 bases that were read are TGTGCCAGTAGTCCATCCGTCCCGGGCGGGGAG. Translating it yields CASSPSVPGGE. The whole CDR3 region reads CASSPSVPGGELFF.